The clone carrying this TCR beta chain was counted a few times. What it binds is not known. The data are from a study of response to subunit inactivated influenza vaccine. Using its own MiXCR run on the RT-PCR reads, TCRdb lists one record per CDR3 protein. The sample consists of just under 250,000 distinct CDR3 sequences, roughly an eighth of them appearing once. Overall study results and limits: Authors proposed each seasonal influenza vaccination draws in few new T cells.

The specimen was non-naive T cells sorted from PBMCs, collected less than 15 days before vaccination. The source of this sequence is a man aged 50 to 59 who received an inactivated influenza vaccine.

The CDR3 loop reads CSANDRGGTEAFF. The DNA of the CDR3 is TGCAGTGCTAATGACAGGGGGGGGACTGAAGCTTTCTTT. The V gene is TRBV20-1, the J gene TRBJ1-1; 9 bases are a match to TRBD1. Looked up from germline, CDR1 is DFQATT and CDR2 is SNEGSKA (reference sequence). V lost 4 bases to trimming and J lost 5 bases; unmatched junction nucleotides: 5. The CDR3 sequence is 13 residues long.